The source of this TCR beta chain is a study of Graves' ophthalmopathy and Graves' hyperthyroidism. This clonotype was observed many times. V was clipped by 6 bases and J by 6 bases; unmatched bases: 11. Germline V lookup: CDR1 MDHEN, CDR2 SYDVKM. The CDR3 is 15 amino acids. The sequenced template was RNA, covering the TCR beta CDR3 region. The first round was an RT-PCR with HTBI primers, and the second round was a multiplex PCR. TCRdb analysed the multiplex PCR reads with MiXCR anew, one entry per CDR3 protein. The table has about 590,000 distinct CDR3 sequences, 35% to 40% seen once. The chain couples TRBV28 to TRBJ1-1, with 9 bases lining up with TRBD1. The receptor was derived from an adult man with Graves' hyperthyroidism. The specimen sequenced was peripheral blood or thyroid tissue (not recorded which). The CDR3 loop reads CASRSWDREMSEAFF. In nucleotides, the CDR3 is TGTGCCAGCAGGAGTTGGGACAGGGAGATGTCTGAAGCTTTCTTT.